This record concerns one T cell receptor (beta chain) sequence. This sample is drawn from a study of cytomegalovirus exposure and HLA in healthy donors. Across the study: A prior analysis found 117 million unique TCR beta sequences from 170 million or so T cells.

The study ran its PCR with 60 Vbeta and 13 Jbeta primers. Here immunoSEQ multiplex PCR was the method, and the copy in TCRdb shows in-frame clones only, minus some. The profile covers approximately 100,000 clones, with approximately 80% appearing a single time and around 2% taken by the ten largest. This clonotype originated in a man younger than 30 in good health and CMV-seronegative. Sequenced sample: PBMCs.

CDR3 sequence reads: CASSHDPATGGPPNEQYF. The CDR3, as DNA: TGCGCCAGCAGCCACGATCCAGCAACAGGGGGACCTCCTAACGAGCAGTACTTC. V and J are TRBV4-1 and TRBJ2-7; 8 bases are shared with TRBD1. V lost 3 bases, J lost 5 bases, and 18 bases stayed unmatched. CDR3 length: 18 amino acids. Germline assignment: CDR1 MGHRA and CDR2 YSYEKL.